Presented here are 29 T cell receptor beta chains from one specimen sequenced in a study of T cells in Graves' hyperthyroidism and ophthalmopathy. TCR beta CDR3 regions were amplified from RNA. TCR CDR3 regions were first amplified by RT-PCR with HTBI primers. TCRdb called the multiplex PCR reads again in MiXCR, with one record for every CDR3 protein. The table lists 110,000 to 150,000 distinct CDR3 sequences, approximately 24% of them singletons. Sample: blood. The receptor source for this set is a woman between 50 and 59 years old with Graves' hyperthyroidism that later progressed to Graves' ophthalmopathy.

This clonotype was found many times. The genes are TRBV6-2 or TRBV6-3 and TRBJ2-2, with D possibly called TRBD1 or TRBD2 (6 bases each). Looked up from germline, CDR1 is MNHEY and CDR2 is SVGEGT. The CDR3 is 15 residues long. Trimming shortened V by 2 bases and J by 4 bases, and 11 bases separated the two germline ends. In DNA form, the CDR3 reads TGTGCCAGCAGTTACCGGGGGCGAGGCACCGGGGAGCTGTTTTTT. The encoded protein is CASSYRGRGTGELFF.

The V gene is TRBV2, the J gene TRBJ2-7; TRBD2 matches at 8 bases. The CDR3 contains 14 residues. V shed 1 base, J shed 4 bases, and the junction held 3 bases outside the gene matches. Germline V gives CDR1 SNHLY, CDR2 FYNNEI. The CDR3 bases are TGTGCCAGCAGTGAAGGGCTAGCGGGTTACGAGCAGTACTTC. This codes for CASSEGLAGYEQYF.

This clonotype was recorded at least ten times. The chain couples TRBV18 to TRBJ1-1; D ambiguous. V shed 6 bases and J shed 4 bases, with 15 bases lying between them. The CDR3 consists of 14 residues. The germline V gene encodes CDR1 KGHSH and CDR2 LQKENI. CDR3 sequence reads: CASSPMGSGTEAFF. For the CDR3, the DNA is TGTGCCAGCTCCCCAATGGGTTCGGGCACTGAAGCTTTCTTT.

This clonotype was observed at least ten times. This chain uses TRBV9 with TRBJ2-3, with TRBD2 matching 13 bases. CDR3 size: 17 residues. CDR1 is SGDLS and CDR2 is YYNGEE in the germline V gene. The V and J ends lost 3 bases and 1 base, in that order; junction bases with no gene match: 5. Here the CDR3 reads CASSAYGTSGGTDTQYF. The CDR3 DNA reads TGTGCCAGCAGCGCGTACGGGACTAGCGGGGGCACAGATACGCAGTATTTT.

The rearrangement joins TRBV29-1 to TRBJ2-1; a weak D match, TRBD2 (6 bases). The CDR3 contains 15 residues. Germline V gene data show CDR1 as SQVTM and CDR2 as ANQGSEA. V was pared by 5 bases and J by 0 bases, with 14 bases between. CDR3 loop: CSVPPSDRSYNEQFF. The CDR3 DNA sequence: TGCAGCGTTCCCCCTAGCGACCGCTCCTACAATGAGCAGTTCTTC.

CDR3 protein: CASSPAAQEAQFF. CDR3 sequence (DNA): TGTGCCAGCTCTCCGGCAGCCCAAGAGGCCCAGTTCTTC. The chain employs TRBV18 and TRBJ2-5; unclear D gene. The DNA end favors TRBJ2-1, so the J call may be wrong. The CDR3 spans 13 residues. Per germline, CDR1 KGHSH and CDR2 LQKENI.

The chain carries TRBV12-3 or TRBV12-4 and TRBJ2-7, with a tentative D call TRBD1 (5 bases). Trimming pared 2 bases from V and 5 bases from J, leaving 10 bases between. The CDR3 covers 13 residues. The CDR3, as DNA: TGTGCCAGCAGTTTACAGGGCGGCGACGAGCAGTACTTC. Translation: CASSLQGGDEQYF.

This sequence joins TRBV19 and TRBJ1-2, with D tentatively TRBD1 (6 bases). V shed 3 bases and J shed 5 bases, with 7 bases lying between them. Per germline, CDR1 LNHDA and CDR2 SQIVND (reference sequence). The CDR3 covers 12 residues. The CDR3 spells CASSMQGYGYTF. The CDR3 nucleotides read TGTGCCAGTAGTATGCAGGGGTATGGCTACACCTTC.

This clonotype was seen a few times. Being one base from a much bigger clone, this may be a read error. V gene TRBV28 combines with J gene TRBJ2-1; maybe TRBD2 (5 bases). Looked up from germline, CDR1 is MDHEN and CDR2 is SYDVKM. V was clipped by 8 bases and J by 8 bases, with 25 bases between them. This CDR3 has 16 residues. CDR3 sequence (DNA): TGTGCCAGCCGCGCCCAAAGGAGGCTTCGGAGCGATGAGCAGTTCTTC. As protein: CASRAQRRLRSDEQFF.

A word on this clonotype: The junction shows a germline mismatch at one end, possibly a read error. J is TRBJ2-1 and V is TRBV2; TRBD2 matches at 11 bases. Germline V gene sequence: CDR1 SNHLY, CDR2 FYNNEI. The CDR3 is 13 amino acids. CDR3 loop: CASSERRTSGCVF. As DNA, the CDR3 is TGTGCCAGCAGTGAGAGGCGGACTAGCGGGTGCGTCTTC.

This clonotype was observed a handful of times. CDR3: CASSDGTSGYNEQFF. The CDR3 bases are TGCGCCAGCAGCGACGGGACTAGCGGTTACAATGAGCAGTTCTTC. V and J are TRBV5-1 and TRBJ2-1; 11 nucleotides align to TRBD2. The germline CDR1 and CDR2 sequences are SGHRS and YFSETQ. The length of the CDR3 is 15 residues. V lost 4 bases to trimming and J lost 4 bases; unmatched junction nucleotides: 4. The whole variable domain, remainder taken from reference TRBV5-1 and TRBJ2-1, is KAGVTQTPRYLIKTRGQQVTLSCSPISGHRSVSWYQQTPGQGLQFLFEYFSETQRNKGNFPGRFSGRQFSNSRSEMNVSTLELGDSALYLCASSDGTSGYNEQFFGPGTRLTVL.

V gene TRBV15 combines with J gene TRBJ1-5; the D gene is possibly TRBD1 (6 bases). CDR1 and CDR2 (germline): LNHNV, YYDKDF (reference sequence). V lost 0 bases and J lost 4, with 7 bases in between. The CDR3 is 14 amino acids. CDR3 residues: CATSREGQNQPQHF. The CDR3 nucleotides are TGTGCCACCAGCAGAGAGGGACAAAATCAGCCCCAGCATTTT.

Many counts were recorded for this clonotype. The chain is built from TRBV9 and TRBJ1-4; perhaps TRBD1 as D (5 bases). The CDR3 consists of 18 residues. Germline V gene data show CDR1 as SGDLS and CDR2 as YYNGEE. Trimming pared 0 bases from V and 0 bases from J, leaving 15 bases between. CDR3 in amino acids: CASSVGAQGAPTNEKLFF. CDR3 DNA sequence: TGTGCCAGCAGCGTAGGGGCCCAAGGGGCGCCAACTAATGAAAAACTGTTTTTT.

This clonotype was seen a handful of times. The chain joins TRBV5-5 to TRBJ1-6; D gene ambiguous. The germline V gene has CDR1 SGHKS and CDR2 YYEKEE (reference sequence). The CDR3 totals 12 residues. The germline V and J ends were trimmed by 4 bases and 7 bases, with 6 bases remaining between them. DNA of the CDR3: TGTGCCAGCAGCCGCGACAATTCACCCCTCCACTTT. It yields the protein CASSRDNSPLHF.

There are many counts of this clonotype. The chain carries TRBV2 and TRBJ2-7; D is perhaps TRBD1 or TRBD2 (5 bases each). Trimming removed 9 bases at V and 1 base at J, with 16 bases between. The CDR3 is 14 residues long. The germline CDR1 and CDR2 sequences are SNHLY and FYNNEI. The CDR3 sequence: CASRDQGNSYEQYF. DNA of the CDR3: TGTGCCAGTCGGGACCAGGGTAATTCCTACGAGCAGTACTTC.

In nucleotides, the CDR3 is TGTGCCAGCAGCTTAGGACTAGCGGGCCTACTTTACAATGAGCAGTTCTTC. This codes for CASSLGLAGLLYNEQFF. The chain joins TRBV11-2 to TRBJ2-1; 10 nucleotides agree with TRBD2. Per the germline V gene, CDR1 is SGHAT and CDR2 is FQNNGV. The CDR3 spans 17 residues. V lost 1 base and J lost 4; bases outside the gene matches: 7.

This clonotype was counted only a few times. V is TRBV5-6 and J is TRBJ2-6; 8 bases align to TRBD1. Unmatched junction bases numbered 5, after V lost 3 bases and J lost 0 bases. CDR1 and CDR2 (germline): SGHDT, YYEEEE. CDR3 length equals 17 residues. The CDR3 region has the DNA TGTGCCAGCAGCTGGGGAACAGGGGGCTCTGGGGCCAACGTCCTGACTTTC. Amino acid sequence: CASSWGTGGSGANVLTF.

This clonotype was observed at least ten times. This rearrangement joins TRBV28 to TRBJ2-3; possibly TRBD2 for D (5 bases). Trimming stripped 10 bases from V and 2 bases from J, with 13 bases between. CDR1 and CDR2 (germline): MDHEN, SYDVKM. CDR3 size: 13 residues. The DNA of the CDR3 is TGTGCCACTCGAGGAGGTTACACAGATACGCAGTATTTT. This encodes CATRGGYTDTQYF.

This clonotype showed up just a few times. This chain joins TRBV7-2 and TRBJ1-1; D perhaps matches TRBD1 (5 bases). CDR1 and CDR2 from the germline V gene are SGHTA and FQGNSA. Trimming pared 8 bases from V and 1 base from J, leaving 14 bases between. This CDR3 contains 14 residues. CDR3 sequence (DNA): TGTGCCAGCTGCAGAGGGGCCTCGAACACTGAAGCTTTCTTT. This gives the protein CASCRGASNTEAFF. Full variable domain (outside the CDR3, taken from reference TRBV7-2 and TRBJ1-1): GAGVSQSPSNKVTEKGKDVELRCDPISGHTALYWYRQSLGQGLEFLIYFQGNSAPDKSGLPSDRFSAERTGGSVSTLTIQRTQQEDSAVYLCASCRGASNTEAFFGQGTRLTVV.

This clonotype has ten or more counts. The chain employs TRBV20-1 and TRBJ1-5; 8 nucleotides agree with TRBD1. The CDR3 covers 15 residues. The trim removed 6 bases at V and 7 bases at J, leaving 14 bases unmatched. CDR1 and CDR2 from the germline V gene are DFQATT and SNEGSKA (reference sequence). CDR3 protein: CSAGYWDRMEQPQHF. The CDR3 DNA reads as TGCAGTGCGGGTTACTGGGACAGGATGGAACAGCCCCAGCATTTT.

This clonotype came up a few times. The chain has TRBV29-1 and TRBJ2-5; D perhaps matches TRBD2 (6 bases). V lost 0 bases and J lost 5, with 13 bases in between. Germline CDR1 reads SQVTM; CDR2 reads ANQGSEA. The CDR3 loop spans 14 amino acids. The CDR3 DNA sequence: TGCAGCGTTGAAGAGCTAGCGAGCGGTGAGACCCAGTACTTC. It codes for CSVEELASGETQYF.

The chain employs TRBV6-2 or TRBV6-3 and TRBJ1-5; 10 positions agree with TRBD1. With 2 bases clipped from V and 2 bases from J, the junction kept 12 bases outside the gene matches. CDR1 is MNHEY and CDR2 is SVGEGT in the germline V gene. The CDR3 runs 19 residues. The CDR3: CASSYTPRTGGRGNQPQHF. CDR3 in DNA: TGTGCCAGCAGTTACACCCCTCGGACAGGGGGAAGGGGCAATCAGCCCCAGCATTTT.

This clonotype has a count of ten or more. The rearrangement uses TRBV19 and TRBJ1-2; 11 bases match TRBD1. V lost 8 bases and J lost 4; bases outside the gene matches: 6. The CDR3 spans 14 residues. Germline assignment: CDR1 LNHDA and CDR2 SQIVND (reference sequence). This CDR3 reads CASVRTGGAYGYTF. DNA for the CDR3: TGTGCCAGTGTGAGGACAGGGGGCGCCTATGGCTACACCTTC. The full variable domain, its missing parts supplied by reference TRBV19 and TRBJ1-2, is DGGITQSPKYLFRKEGQNVTLSCEQNLNHDAMYWYRQDPGQGLRLIYYSQIVNDFQKGDIAEGYSVSREKKESFPLTVTSAQKNPTAFYLCASVRTGGAYGYTFGSGTRLTVV.

This clonotype was recorded at least ten times. The CDR3 DNA sequence: TGTGCCAGCAGCGGGTCGCGCAATCAGCCCCAGCATTTT. Encoded protein: CASSGSRNQPQHF. The chain carries TRBV28 and TRBJ1-5; D gene uncertain. The CDR3 is 13 amino acids. Trimming took 6 bases from V and 2 from J, leaving 8 bases between them. CDR1 and CDR2 (germline): MDHEN, SYDVKM.

This clonotype was observed at least ten times. V and J are TRBV7-3 and TRBJ1-3; D is possibly TRBD1 (6 bases). Germline V CDR1 and CDR2: SGHTA, FQGTGA. The CDR3 length is 15 residues. V shed 4 bases and J shed 1 base, with 11 bases lying between them. CDR3 DNA: TGTGCCAGCAGCTCAACAGGGCGTTCTGGAAACACCATATATTTT. This sequence encodes CASSSTGRSGNTIYF.

This clonotype was detected many times. V is TRBV7-9 and J is TRBJ1-6, with D unclear. V lost 8 bases and J 7 bases, leaving 12 bases between the germline ends. The CDR3 runs 13 residues. In germline, CDR1 is SEHNR, CDR2 FQNEAQ (reference sequence). Here the CDR3 reads CASAPSPNSPLHF. CDR3 coding DNA: TGTGCCAGCGCCCCCAGCCCCAATTCACCCCTCCACTTT.

The table lists this clonotype with a few counts. The rearrangement links TRBV5-1 to TRBJ2-3; tentative D call: TRBD1 (5 bases). The CDR3 is 14 residues long. V lost 5 bases and J 5 bases, leaving 15 bases between the germline ends. The germline V gene encodes CDR1 SGHRS and CDR2 YFSETQ. CDR3 in DNA: TGCGCCAGCAGTCTTCGGTCCCAGGGAGATACGCAGTATTTT. This encodes CASSLRSQGDTQYF.

This clonotype was seen ten or more times. J is TRBJ1-6 and V is TRBV6-5, with unresolved D. Germline assignment: CDR1 MNHEY and CDR2 SVGAGI. The V and J ends lost 3 bases and 0 bases respectively, with 12 bases between them. The CDR3 is made up of 17 amino acids. CDR3 protein: CASSYRSRSSYNSPLHF. The CDR3 region has the DNA TGTGCCAGCAGTTATAGGTCACGGAGCTCCTATAATTCACCCCTCCACTTT.

This clonotype was seen a few times. V is TRBV10-3 and J is TRBJ2-6; no firm D call. The V gene's germline CDR1 is ENHRY and CDR2 SYGVKD. V lost 10 bases to trimming and J lost 0 bases, with 19 bases between them. CDR3 length equals 17 residues. CDR3 nucleotide sequence: TGTGCCAACGCTCCCCGGGCCACAAGCTCTGGGGCCAACGTCCTGACTTTC. Translated, it gives CANAPRATSSGANVLTF.